This TCR beta chain emerged from a study of molecular identifiers for immune sequencing clone quantification. One entry per CDR3 protein results from TCRdb running MiXCR on the PCR reads. This table holds more than 550,000 distinct CDR3 sequences, roughly 23% found once. Per the germline V gene, CDR1 is SGHAT and CDR2 is FQNNGV. The V end was cut by 0 bases, the J end by 3 bases, with 12 bases between. The CDR3 consists of 15 residues. This clonotype was detected only a few times. The chain recombines TRBV11-2 with TRBJ2-7; no definite D call. Specimen: naive CD8+ T cells from blood, with Jurkat cell RNA spiked in. Subset noted: FACS-sorted CD8+CD4-CCR7+CD45RA+ naive T cells. The TCR sequence derives from a human donor in good health. Some libraries in this study had Jurkat cell RNA spiked in. CDR3: CASSLDPQASYEQYF. CDR3 sequence (DNA): TGTGCCAGCAGCTTAGATCCCCAGGCCAGCTACGAGCAGTACTTC.